This T cell receptor beta chain came from a study of blood T cells in healthy people across ages (dated by TCRdb to the mid-2010s). Turning to the overall study: In model experiments, roughly one uniquely barcoded TCR beta cDNA molecule per two T cells was captured by template switching. Using deep sequencing normalized with unique cDNA molecular identifiers, the study measured how TCR beta repertoire diversity changes with age. The donors were split into four age groups: young (average around 17 years), middle-aged (about 40), aged (more than 60) and long-lived (about 82). To avoid experimental bias, donors of different ages were randomly spread across the sequencing lanes. The study analyzed two additional independent replicas of 1 million unique cDNA reads from the same blood draw for two donors, one aged 18 to 30 and one aged 80 or older. What the authors observed across the whole study: There was a strong correlation between observed TCR beta diversity and the percentage of naive T cells measured by flow cytometry. Because donor CMV infection status was unknown, age-related changes in expanded clonotypes were potentially confounded. Since profiling was done on bulk unsorted PBMCs, naive and antigen-experienced compartments could not be conclusively compared. Estimates of total diversity based on one million sequenced T cells were regarded as lower bounds and as underestimates. Compared with the aged group, more naive CD4+ T cells, fewer expanded clones and increased TCR diversity were shown by the long-lived group, suggesting age selection. Observed TCR beta diversity per million T cells fell roughly linearly with age, and a significant reduction was already apparent by age approximately 40.

The CDR3 numbers 16 residues from cysteine through phenylalanine. The sequence is cut down to CDR3 DNA, 48 bases in frame from base 1. V gives up 0 bases and J gives up 5 bases, and the segment between their germline ends measures 16 bases. Per the germline V gene, LGHNA is the CDR1 and YNFKEQ is the CDR2. Library preparation was by 5' RACE. Sequencing instrument: Illumina HiSeq 2500. The second PCR ran for roughly 6 to 11 cycles and used a J-beta primer mix along with a sample-barcoded 5' primer. A unique molecular identifier was introduced onto each TCR beta cDNA molecule by a template-switch 5' adaptor carrying 12 random nucleotides. Each sample yielded at least 3 million CDR3-containing paired-end reads. All of the RNA was converted into first-strand cDNA using the Mint cDNA synthesis kit, with a TRBC-specific oligonucleotide serving as the primer. After uracil-DNA glycosylase treatment, a first 18-cycle PCR used universal primers M1SS and BC2_uni_R on all cDNA. As for the authors' bioinformatics: For normalization, 1 million high-quality reads were randomly selected from each sample, with every read carrying a distinct molecular identifier. Instead of being binned into consensus sequences, reads that shared molecular identifiers were thrown out. MiTCR, set to a Q25 quality threshold and the strictest error-elimination algorithm, was used for CDR3 identification, clonotype clustering and error correction. A nonparametric unseen species model with Euler transformation was used to estimate a lower bound on total TCR beta diversity. The public reads were reanalyzed by TCRdb: fastp trimming at Q25, MiXCR alignment, in-frame beta chains only. Each entry merges the rows of one CDR3 protein and shows their most common DNA and genes. The V and J calls shown here were made by TCRdb, not taken from the authors' results. Recorded for this sample are around 1,500,000 distinct CDR3 sequences; 42% of them occurred a single time. In total, the top ten clones hold 6.5% to 10% of the sample.

Systemically healthy Caucasian individuals from Russia, 39 in total and aged roughly 6 to 100 years, were included as donors. About 10 milliliters of peripheral blood were drawn from each donor into EDTA-treated Vacutainer tubes. Ficoll-Paque density-gradient centrifugation was used to isolate PBMCs, with at least 7 million obtained per sample. Trizol reagent was used to extract total RNA from PBMCs, with at least 6 micrograms per sample. The percentages of naive CD45RAhigh/CD27high T cells were determined by flow cytometry on a PBMC aliquot from every donor. In its sample, this clonotype was seen a few times. The antigen it recognizes is unknown. The input lacks base qualities; no much larger clone sits a single base away.

The rearrangement combines TRBV4-2 with TRBJ1-1, with the identity of the D gene unclear. The sequence was collected from a woman younger than 30 in good health. The source material was blood. The DNA sequence reads TGTGCCAGCAGCCAAGATTGGGAAGGGCTCGAGACTGAAGCTTTCTTT. This sequence encodes CASSQDWEGLETEAFF.